This record concerns one T cell receptor (beta chain) sequence. Its matching antigen is unknown. The assay was immunoSEQ multiplex PCR, and TCRdb's table has in-frame clones only and misses some. The sample consists of under 35,000 clones, about four fifths of them appearing once. This entry is derived from a study of T cells in narcolepsy. The study's findings and limits: Blood of same and different patients, but not healthy controls, reportedly held recurring autoreactive clonotypes.

This clonotype was sampled from a human donor in good health. The specimen sequenced was memory (CD45RA-) CD4+ T cells from blood.

The CDR3 region is CASSARGGTSGANVLTF. The CDR3 DNA follows: TGTGCCAGCAGCGCCCGAGGGGGAACCTCTGGGGCCAACGTCCTGACTTTC. This chain joins TRBV7-2 and TRBJ2-6; maybe TRBD1 (6 bases). Germline values: CDR1 SGHTA, CDR2 FQGNSA. V was pared by 5 bases and J by 0 bases, with 14 bases between. The CDR3 is 17 residues long.